One sample yielded the 15 T cell receptor beta chains listed below, sequenced in a study of OX40 agonist ivuxolimab in advanced cancers. Clones were sequenced by immunoSEQ multiplex PCR, and TCRdb holds only the in-frame ones, with some missing. This table holds about 36,000 clones, 88% found once. The material sequenced was CD4+ or CD8+ T cells sorted from blood, taken in a trial of the OX40 agonist ivuxolimab. Receptors were obtained from an adult with an advanced solid tumor such as melanoma, head and neck, liver or kidney cancer.

The chain is built from TRBV6-4 and TRBJ2-7, with 8 bases identical to TRBD2. The germline V gene has CDR1 MRHNA and CDR2 SNTAGT. CDR3 length equals 18 residues. The ends lost 4 bases at V and 2 bases at J; junction bases unmatched: 16. CDR3 sequence (DNA): TGTGCCAGCAGTGTCCCGGGAGGGCCACGGGTAAGCCCCTACGAGCAGTACTTC. Its protein product is CASSVPGGPRVSPYEQYF.

This rearrangement joins TRBV7-6 to TRBJ2-7; 11 nucleotides match TRBD2. V shed 6 bases and J 3 bases; nucleotides not matched to a gene: 4. The CDR3 totals 14 residues. Germline-derived CDR1 and CDR2 are SGHVS and FNYEAQ. CDR3 DNA sequence: TGTGCCAGCAGTTCGGGGACTAGCGGCTACGAGCAGTACTTC. It is translated as CASSSGTSGYEQYF.

The chain has TRBV30 and TRBJ1-4; TRBD1 matches at 7 bases. CDR1 and CDR2 (germline): GTSNPN, SVGIG (reference sequence). The CDR3 totals 14 residues. J lost 7 bases, V lost 2 bases, and 7 bases had no gene match. The CDR3 nucleotides are TGTGCCTGGAGTAGGACAGGACCCACTGAAAAACTGTTTTTT. It yields the protein CAWSRTGPTEKLFF.

V usage is TRBV9 and J usage is TRBJ2-1, with 7 positions matching TRBD2. The V gene's germline CDR1 is SGDLS and CDR2 YYNGEE. The CDR3 spans 18 residues. The V segment lost 4 bases and the J segment 4 bases; nucleotides outside the gene matches: 17. The CDR3 loop is CASSPRGSVPLTYNEQFF. In DNA, the CDR3 is TGTGCCAGCAGCCCGCGGGGGTCCGTACCGCTTACTTACAATGAGCAGTTCTTC.

This chain connects TRBV7-8 to TRBJ2-7; D not resolved. This CDR3 contains 15 residues. Germline loops: CDR1 SGHVS, CDR2 FQNEAQ. V lost 1 base and J lost 0, with 10 bases in between. The CDR3 sequence is CASSLGQSPSYEQYF. CDR3 nucleotides: TGTGCCAGCAGCTTAGGCCAATCCCCCTCCTACGAGCAGTACTTC.

The chain has TRBV4-1 and TRBJ2-1; 7 positions match TRBD1. Germline V gene sequence: CDR1 MGHRA, CDR2 YSYEKL. V was pared by 6 bases and J by 0 bases, with 8 bases of the junction left unmatched. The CDR3 has 16 residues. This CDR3 is CASRRNRDSSYNEQFF. CDR3 sequence (DNA): TGCGCCAGCAGACGAAACCGGGACAGCTCCTACAATGAGCAGTTCTTC.

The chain is built from TRBV4-2 and TRBJ2-1; 12 bases agree with TRBD2. V was pared by 3 bases and J by 0 bases, with 12 bases of the junction left unmatched. CDR3 size: 20 residues. Germline assignment: CDR1 LGHNA and CDR2 YNFKEQ. CDR3 sequence (DNA): TGTGCCAGCAGCCAGGACCTACTAGCGGGAGGTTCGAGCTCCTACAATGAGCAGTTCTTC. Translating it yields CASSQDLLAGGSSSYNEQFF.

The chain joins TRBV5-6 to TRBJ1-2; possible D gene TRBD1, 5 bases. The CDR3 runs 15 residues. Trimming removed 1 base from V and 4 bases from J, with 14 bases in between. Germline values: CDR1 SGHDT, CDR2 YYEEEE. Here the CDR3 reads CASSLWRGTLYGYTF. The DNA of the CDR3 is TGTGCCAGCAGCTTGTGGAGGGGCACCCTCTATGGCTACACCTTC. Full variable domain (remainder filled in from reference TRBV5-6 and TRBJ1-2): DAGVTQSPTHLIKTRGQQVTLRCSPKSGHDTVSWYQQALGQGPQFIFQYYEEEERQRGNFPDRFSGHQFPNYSSELNVNALLLGDSALYLCASSLWRGTLYGYTFGSGTRLTVV.

The gene calls are TRBV28 and TRBJ2-1; 11 positions agree with TRBD2. The length of the CDR3 is 20 residues. Germline loops: CDR1 MDHEN, CDR2 SYDVKM. The J segment lost 5 bases and the V segment lost 3 bases, leaving 18 bases of the junction unmatched. The CDR3 here is CASSFPGASGRKTEHNEQFF. In DNA, the CDR3 is TGTGCCAGCAGTTTCCCCGGGGCTAGCGGGAGGAAAACCGAACACAATGAGCAGTTCTTC.

The chain uses TRBV13 and TRBJ2-7; tentatively, D is TRBD1 (6 bases). Trimming removed 5 bases at V and 2 bases at J, with 16 bases between. Looked up from germline, CDR1 is PRHDT and CDR2 is FYEKMQ (reference sequence). This CDR3 has 15 amino acids. Written as DNA, the CDR3 is TGTGCCAGCAGCGCAACCGGGACAAGGACCTACGAGCAGTACTTC. Its translation is CASSATGTRTYEQYF. Full variable domain (missing parts from reference TRBV13 and TRBJ2-7): AAGVIQSPRHLIKEKRETATLKCYPIPRHDTVYWYQQGPGQDPQFLISFYEKMQSDKGSIPDRFSAQQFSDYHSELNMSSLELGDSALYFCASSATGTRTYEQYFGPGTRLTVT.

The rearrangement joins TRBV27 to TRBJ1-2; D is unclear. Germline V CDR1 and CDR2: MNHEY, SMNVEV (reference sequence). The CDR3 length is 16 residues. Trimming cost V 3 bases and J 5 bases, with 19 bases left between them. The CDR3: CASSFSNLGWVYGYTF. The CDR3, as DNA: TGTGCCAGCAGTTTCAGTAACCTGGGTTGGGTGTATGGCTACACCTTC.

This chain connects TRBV5-1 to TRBJ2-3; 7 nucleotides agree with TRBD2. CDR3 length: 18 residues. V gave up 3 bases and J gave up 1 base; unmatched junction bases: 14. From germline, CDR1 is SGHRS and CDR2 YFSETQ. CDR3 nucleotides: TGCGCCAGCAGCTCTCTGGCGGGAGCGTTGAGCGGCACAGATACGCAGTATTTT. This gives the protein CASSSLAGALSGTDTQYF.

This sequence joins TRBV28 and TRBJ1-2; 9 nucleotides agree with TRBD1. This CDR3 has 13 residues. V lost 5 bases and J lost 5; bases outside the gene matches: 3. From germline, CDR1 is MDHEN and CDR2 SYDVKM. CDR3 loop: CASSPGQGYGYTF. The DNA of the CDR3 is TGTGCCAGCAGTCCGGGACAGGGATATGGCTACACCTTC.

V and J are TRBV6-5 and TRBJ2-7; D remains unclear. Germline V gene sequence: CDR1 MNHEY, CDR2 SVGAGI. The ends were cut back, 2 bases at V and 3 bases at J, with 11 bases in the middle. CDR3 length: 14 amino acids. The CDR3 region is CASSYDQEHYEQYF. The CDR3, as DNA: TGTGCCAGCAGTTACGATCAGGAGCACTACGAGCAGTACTTC.

The chain combines TRBV14 with TRBJ2-7; 7 bases match TRBD1. Germline-derived CDR1 and CDR2 are SGHDN and FVKESK. This CDR3 spans 14 amino acids. V trimming: 1 base; J trimming: 3 bases; junction bases outside the gene matches: 3. The CDR3 loop is CASSQGQGDYEQYF. In DNA form, the CDR3 reads TGTGCCAGCAGCCAAGGACAGGGAGACTACGAGCAGTACTTC. The full variable domain, with the rest looked up from reference TRBV14 and TRBJ2-7, is EAGVTQFPSHSVIEKGQTVTLRCDPISGHDNLYWYRRVMGKEIKFLLHFVKESKQDESGMPNNRFLAERTGGTYSTLKVQPAELEDSGVYFCASSQGQGDYEQYFGPGTRLTVT.